The present T cell receptor (beta chain) was sequenced within a study of blood T cells in healthy people across ages. Points from the study as a whole: Any changes in expanded clonotypes were possibly confounded, as donor CMV status remained unknown. Versus aged donors, long-lived donors had higher diversity and more naive CD4+ cells. Researchers deemed the diversity estimates from one million T cells underestimates.

It was with a sample-barcoded 5' primer and a J-beta primer mix that a second PCR of about 6 to 12 cycles was run. One entry per CDR3 protein results from TCRdb running MiXCR on the 5' RACE reads. The data hold approximately 2,000,000 distinct CDR3 sequences, with 39% observed a single time. Caucasian individuals from Russia who were healthy and aged about 6 to 90 acted as donors. Looked up from germline, CDR1 is SGHRS and CDR2 is YFSETQ. V lost 0 bases and J lost 2, with 15 bases in between. The CDR3 sequence is 16 residues long. This clonotype showed up just a few times. Its antigen is not known. The origin of this receptor is a human donor in good health. The sequenced sample consisted of blood. The chain employs TRBV5-1 and TRBJ2-7; D is undetermined. CDR3 coding DNA: TGCGCCAGCAGCTTGGATTTTGTGGCAGGTCCCTACGAGCAGTACTTC. Translated, it gives CASSLDFVAGPYEQYF.